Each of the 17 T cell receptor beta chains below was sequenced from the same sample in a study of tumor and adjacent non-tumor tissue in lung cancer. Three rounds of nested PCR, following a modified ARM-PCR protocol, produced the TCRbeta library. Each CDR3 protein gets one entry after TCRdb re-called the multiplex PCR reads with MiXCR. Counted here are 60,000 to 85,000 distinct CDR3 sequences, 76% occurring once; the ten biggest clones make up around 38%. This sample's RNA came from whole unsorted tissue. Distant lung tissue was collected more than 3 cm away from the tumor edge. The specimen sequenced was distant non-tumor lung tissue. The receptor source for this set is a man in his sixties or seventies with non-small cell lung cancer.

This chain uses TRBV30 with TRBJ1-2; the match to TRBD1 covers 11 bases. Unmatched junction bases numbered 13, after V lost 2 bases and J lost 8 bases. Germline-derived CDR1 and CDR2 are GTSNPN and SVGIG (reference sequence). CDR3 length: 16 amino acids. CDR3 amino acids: CAWSIPRDRGIGGYTF. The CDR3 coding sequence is TGTGCCTGGAGTATACCCCGGGACAGGGGGATTGGCGGCTACACCTTC.

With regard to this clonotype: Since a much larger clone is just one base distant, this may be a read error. The CDR3 is CVSSRTSGINEQFF. As DNA, the CDR3 is TGTGTCAGCAGCCGGACTAGCGGGATCAATGAGCAGTTCTTC. The chain employs TRBV7-6 and TRBJ2-1; 12 bases map to TRBD2. The CDR3 consists of 14 residues. Germline V gives CDR1 SGHVS, CDR2 FNYEAQ.

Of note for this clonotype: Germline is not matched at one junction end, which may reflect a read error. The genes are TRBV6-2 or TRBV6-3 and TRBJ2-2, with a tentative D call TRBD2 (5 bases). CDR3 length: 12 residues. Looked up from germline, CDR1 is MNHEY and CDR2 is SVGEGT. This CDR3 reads CASKTNTGELFF. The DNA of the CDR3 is TGTGCCAGCAAAACCAACACCGGGGAACTGTTTTTT.

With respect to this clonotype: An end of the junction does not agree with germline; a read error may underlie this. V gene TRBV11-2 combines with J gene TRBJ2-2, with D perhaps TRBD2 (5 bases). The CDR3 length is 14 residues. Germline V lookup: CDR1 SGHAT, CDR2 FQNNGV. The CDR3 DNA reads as TGTGCCAGCAGCTTATTTGTGAGGACCGGGGAACTGTTTTTT. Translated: CASSLFVRTGELFF.

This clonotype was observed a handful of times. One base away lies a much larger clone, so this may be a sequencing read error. This CDR3 reads CASSPSRDRLNSPLHF. The CDR3 DNA sequence: TGTGCCAGCAGTCCCTCGCGGGACAGGCTAAATTCACCCCTCCACTTT. The chain uses TRBV4-2 and TRBJ1-6; 8 bases fit TRBD1. Germline V gene data show CDR1 as LGHNA and CDR2 as YNFKEQ. V lost 6 bases and J lost 7; bases outside the gene matches: 11. This CDR3 spans 16 amino acids.

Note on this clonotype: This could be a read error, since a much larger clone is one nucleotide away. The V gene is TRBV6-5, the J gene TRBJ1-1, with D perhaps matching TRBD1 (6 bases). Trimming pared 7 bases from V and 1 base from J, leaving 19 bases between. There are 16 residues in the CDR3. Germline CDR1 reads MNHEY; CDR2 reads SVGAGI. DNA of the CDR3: TGTGCCAGCAAACAACACTGCGGGGGCACGAACACTGAAGCTTTCTTT. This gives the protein CASKQHCGGTNTEAFF.

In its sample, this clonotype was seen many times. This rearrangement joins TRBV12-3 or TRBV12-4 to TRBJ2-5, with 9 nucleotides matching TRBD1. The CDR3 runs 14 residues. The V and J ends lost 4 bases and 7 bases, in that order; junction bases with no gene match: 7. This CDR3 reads CASSSTGGLGTQYF. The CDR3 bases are TGTGCCAGCAGTTCCACAGGGGGCTTGGGGACCCAGTACTTC.

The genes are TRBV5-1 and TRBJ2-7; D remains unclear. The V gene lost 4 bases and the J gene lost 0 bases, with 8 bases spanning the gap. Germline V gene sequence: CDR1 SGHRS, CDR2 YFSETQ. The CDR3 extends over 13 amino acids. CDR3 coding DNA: TGCGCCAGCAGCCCGTGGGGCTCCTACGAGCAGTACTTC. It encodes CASSPWGSYEQYF.

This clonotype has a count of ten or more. The CDR3 sequence: CASSTQNKVSPLHF. CDR3 in DNA: TGTGCCAGCAGCACCCAAAACAAGGTTTCACCCCTCCACTTT. This chain uses TRBV14 with TRBJ1-6; D unclear. Germline loops: CDR1 SGHDN, CDR2 FVKESK. Trimming shortened V by 5 bases and J by 9 bases, and 14 bases separated the two germline ends. This CDR3 has 14 residues.

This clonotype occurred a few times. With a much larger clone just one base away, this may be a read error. In DNA, the CDR3 is TGTACCAGCAGTACCCTAATCGAGAACACTGAAGCTTTCTTT. Amino acids: CTSSTLIENTEAFF. The chain has TRBV6-5 and TRBJ1-1; no reliable D call. From germline, CDR1 is MNHEY and CDR2 SVGAGI. The CDR3 sequence is 14 residues long.

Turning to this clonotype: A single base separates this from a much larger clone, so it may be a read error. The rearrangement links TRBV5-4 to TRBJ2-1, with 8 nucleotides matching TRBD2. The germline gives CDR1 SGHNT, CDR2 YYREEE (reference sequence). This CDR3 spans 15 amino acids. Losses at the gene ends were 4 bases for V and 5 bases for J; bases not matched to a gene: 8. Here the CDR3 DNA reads TGTGCCAGCAGCAGGGGACTAGTGGGGGACAATGAGCAGTTCTTC. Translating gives CASSRGLVGDNEQFF.

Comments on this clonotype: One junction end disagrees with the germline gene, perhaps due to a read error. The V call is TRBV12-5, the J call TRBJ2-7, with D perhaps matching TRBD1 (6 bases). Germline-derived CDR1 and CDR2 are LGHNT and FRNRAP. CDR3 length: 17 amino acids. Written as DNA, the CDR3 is TGTGCTATTGGTTTGTTCTTGTCAGGGGAAGGAACATATGAGCAGTACTTC. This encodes CAIGLFLSGEGTYEQYF.

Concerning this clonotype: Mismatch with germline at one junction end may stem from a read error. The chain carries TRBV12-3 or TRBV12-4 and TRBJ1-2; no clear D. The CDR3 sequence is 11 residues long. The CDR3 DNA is TGTGCCAGCAGTTCAGACGAAGTCTACAGCTTC. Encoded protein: CASSSDEVYSF.

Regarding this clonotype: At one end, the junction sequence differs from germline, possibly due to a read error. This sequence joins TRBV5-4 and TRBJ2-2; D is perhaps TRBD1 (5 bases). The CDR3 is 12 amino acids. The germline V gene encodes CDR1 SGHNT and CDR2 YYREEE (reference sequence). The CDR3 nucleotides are TGTGCCAGCAGCTCGGACACCGGTGAGCCGTTTTTT. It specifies CASSSDTGEPFF.

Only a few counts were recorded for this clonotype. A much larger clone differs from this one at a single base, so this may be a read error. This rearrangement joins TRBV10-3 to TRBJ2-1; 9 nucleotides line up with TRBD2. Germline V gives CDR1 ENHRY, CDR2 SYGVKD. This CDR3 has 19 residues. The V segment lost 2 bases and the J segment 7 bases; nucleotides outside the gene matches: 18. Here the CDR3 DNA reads TGTGCCATCAGTGAGCTCAAAGGAAGCGGGAGGATCTCGGGGAATGAGCAGTTCTTC. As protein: CAISELKGSGRISGNEQFF.

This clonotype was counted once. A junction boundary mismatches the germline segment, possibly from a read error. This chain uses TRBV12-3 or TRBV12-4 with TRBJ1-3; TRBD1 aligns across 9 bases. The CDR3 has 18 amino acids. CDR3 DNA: TGTGCCAGCAGTAGTCCAGGGACAGGGATCGGCTCTGGAACCACCATATATTTT. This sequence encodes CASSSPGTGIGSGTTIYF.

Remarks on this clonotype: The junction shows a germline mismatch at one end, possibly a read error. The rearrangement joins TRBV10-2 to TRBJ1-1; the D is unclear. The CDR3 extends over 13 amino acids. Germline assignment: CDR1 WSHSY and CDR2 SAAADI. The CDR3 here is CASRYRAGTEASF. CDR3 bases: TGCGCCAGCCGTTACAGAGCGGGCACTGAAGCTTCCTTT.